Presented here are 11 T cell receptor beta chains from one specimen sequenced in a study of glioma-infiltrating T cells. Using RNA template, CDR3s of TCR alpha and beta were amplified with iRepertoire arm-PCR. TCRdb called the multiplex PCR reads again in MiXCR, with one record for every CDR3 protein. The data contain about 400,000 distinct CDR3 sequences, approximately 42% of them seen just once; the ten biggest clones take up about 11%. Sequenced input: glioma tissue, nonneoplastic brain tissue, or PBMCs (not recorded which). The source is a human donor with low-grade glioma or glioblastoma, undergoing nonglioma brain surgery, or in good health (not recorded which).

This clonotype was seen many times. The chain recombines TRBV27 with TRBJ2-1, with a tentative D call TRBD1 (5 bases). The CDR3 is 15 amino acids. Germline loops: CDR1 MNHEY, CDR2 SMNVEV (reference sequence). The V and J ends lost 6 bases and 5 bases respectively, with 17 bases between them. CDR3 residues: CASRGHRNPDNEQFF. In DNA form, the CDR3 reads TGTGCCAGCAGAGGACACCGGAATCCGGACAATGAGCAGTTCTTC.

This sequence joins TRBV19 and TRBJ1-1; 7 bases are a match to TRBD1. The germline CDR1 and CDR2 sequences are LNHDA and SQIVND (reference sequence). Trimming cost V 7 bases and J 4 bases; bases outside gene matches: 9. The CDR3 covers 14 residues. CDR3 coding DNA: TGTGCCAGTATGCGCTCGGGACAGTTCACTGAAGCTTTCTTT. Translating gives CASMRSGQFTEAFF.

About this clonotype: A single base separates this from a much larger clone, so it may be a read error. The chain links TRBV6-1 to TRBJ2-3; D uncertain. In germline, CDR1 is MNHNS, CDR2 SASEGT. The CDR3 extends over 15 amino acids. CDR3 bases: TGTGCCAGTCGGAACGGCGCTTGGCGCACAGATAAGCAGTATTTT. This translates into CASRNGAWRTDKQYF.

The chain combines TRBV4-1 with TRBJ1-5; the match to TRBD1 covers 11 bases. With V trimmed by 0 bases and J by 7 bases, 5 bases remained unmatched. This CDR3 region has 16 residues. Germline CDR1 MGHRA, CDR2 YSYEKL. The CDR3 protein is CASSQDGQGAEQPQHF. The CDR3 nucleotides are TGCGCCAGCAGCCAAGACGGACAGGGGGCTGAACAGCCCCAGCATTTT.

In regard to this clonotype: At one of its ends the junction is not consistent with the germline gene, which may arise from a read error. The chain has TRBV28 and TRBJ1-1, with a possible D match to TRBD1 (5 bases). Looked up from germline, CDR1 is MDHEN and CDR2 is SYDVKM. The CDR3 covers 14 residues. Here the CDR3 reads CASSLSNRNTEGFF. CDR3 in DNA: TGTGCCAGCAGTTTATCGAACAGGAACACTGAAGGTTTCTTT.

There are many counts of this clonotype. V usage is TRBV4-2 and J usage is TRBJ2-1; TRBD1 is a possible D gene (6 bases). The CDR3 spans 17 residues. Trimming shortened V by 4 bases and J by 5 bases, and 21 bases separated the two germline ends. Germline V gene lookup returns CDR1 LGHNA and CDR2 YNFKEQ. Here the CDR3 reads CASSPGGGLAGNNEQFF. CDR3 nucleotide sequence: TGTGCCAGCAGCCCTGGGGGCGGGCTAGCTGGAAACAATGAGCAGTTCTTC.

This chain joins TRBV11-2 and TRBJ2-1; D unclear. Germline loops: CDR1 SGHAT, CDR2 FQNNGV. The CDR3 is 15 residues long. V lost 1 base and J lost 7, with 14 bases in between. DNA for the CDR3: TGTGCCAGCAGCTTAGGGGCGAGTTTGGGGAATGAGCAGTTCTTC. This translates into CASSLGASLGNEQFF.

The chain employs TRBV24-1 and TRBJ2-3, with D possibly TRBD2 on 5 matching bases. CDR1 KGHDR and CDR2 SFDVKD come from the germline V gene. The CDR3 extends over 14 amino acids. The germline V and J ends were trimmed by 9 bases and 4 bases, with 16 bases remaining between them. CDR3 sequence reads: CATAEGLRADTQYF. The CDR3 nucleotides read TGTGCCACCGCCGAGGGCCTTCGCGCAGATACGCAGTATTTT.

As to this clonotype: One junction end disagrees with the germline gene, perhaps due to a read error. This chain connects TRBV28 to TRBJ2-5; D unresolved. This CDR3 contains 14 residues. The germline V gene has CDR1 MDHEN and CDR2 SYDVKM. The CDR3 DNA follows: TGTGCCAGCAGTTTATTCCGTGCCCAAGAGGCCCAGTACTTC. Translated, it gives CASSLFRAQEAQYF.

V usage is TRBV5-1 and J usage is TRBJ2-5, with D unresolved. Germline-derived CDR1 and CDR2 are SGHRS and YFSETQ. With 4 bases removed from V and 5 bases from J, the gap between germline ends came to 15 bases. The CDR3 contains 14 residues. In DNA form, the CDR3 reads TGCGCCAGCAGCCCCAGACTGAGAGGCGAGACCCAGTACTTC. Translated: CASSPRLRGETQYF.

This clonotype was observed at least ten times. The chain uses TRBV15 and TRBJ1-1; D uncertain. CDR3 length: 14 amino acids. Trimming left V 3 bases short and J 7 bases short, with 15 bases between. Germline assignment: CDR1 LNHNV and CDR2 YYDKDF (reference sequence). In DNA, the CDR3 is TGTGCCACCAGCAGTACCGGGCTCCAGAGTGAAGCTTTCTTT. Residues: CATSSTGLQSEAFF.